This record looks at one TCR beta chain sequence and its context. Its antigen remains unidentified. It was with 60 Vbeta and 13 Jbeta primers that the PCR ran. TCRdb's copy holds only in-frame clones and misses some; the assay was immunoSEQ multiplex PCR. Among 150,000 to 200,000 clones listed, 75% to 90% were seen once. This record belongs to a study of cytomegalovirus exposure and HLA in healthy donors. At the level of the study: A data release that came early held some 84 million unique TCRs from HLA-typed donors.

Donors likely had unrecorded immune exposures despite being nominally healthy when sampled. Study-level points and caveats: Cytomegalovirus-associated status was assigned to 164 TCR beta chains.

Looked up from germline, CDR1 is SEHNR and CDR2 is FQNEAQ (reference sequence). V lost 5 bases to trimming and J lost 0 bases; unmatched junction nucleotides: 5. The CDR3 is 17 residues long. This TCR came from a girl aged 5 to 17 in good health and CMV-seropositive. The rearrangement links TRBV7-9 to TRBJ2-1, with 12 bases fitting TRBD1. Sequenced sample: PBMCs. CDR3 amino acids: CASSPGTGGLSYNEQFF. The CDR3 nucleotides read TGTGCCAGCAGCCCAGGGACAGGGGGCCTCTCCTACAATGAGCAGTTCTTC.